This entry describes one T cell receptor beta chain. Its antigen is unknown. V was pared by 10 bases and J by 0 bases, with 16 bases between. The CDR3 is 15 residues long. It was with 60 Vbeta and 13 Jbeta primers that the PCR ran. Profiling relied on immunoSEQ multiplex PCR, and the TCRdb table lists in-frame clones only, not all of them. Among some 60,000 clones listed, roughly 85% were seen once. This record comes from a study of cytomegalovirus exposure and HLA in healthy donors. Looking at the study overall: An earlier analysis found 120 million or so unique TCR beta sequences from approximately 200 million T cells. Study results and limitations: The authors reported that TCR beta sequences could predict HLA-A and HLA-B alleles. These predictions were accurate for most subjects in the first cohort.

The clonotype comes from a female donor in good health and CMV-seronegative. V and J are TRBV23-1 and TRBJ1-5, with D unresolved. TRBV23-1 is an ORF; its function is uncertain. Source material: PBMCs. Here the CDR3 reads CATSRLVYSNQPQHF. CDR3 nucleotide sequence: TGCGCCACCTCCCGATTGGTCTATAGCAATCAGCCCCAGCATTTT.